Following are 2 T cell receptor beta chains from one sample sequenced in a study of blood T cell repertoires in COVID-19. Repertoires were generated with immunoSEQ multiplex PCR, while TCRdb's copy carries only in-frame clones and drops some. This table has some 110,000 clones, 75% to 90% appearing once. The sequencing sample was made of peripheral blood. All receptors come from a human donor in a cohort sampled during active COVID-19.

V is TRBV23-1 and J is TRBJ1-2, with 12 bases matching TRBD1. TRBV23-1 is an open reading frame whose function is uncertain. The V gene end was trimmed by 6 bases and the J gene end by 6 bases; junction bases not matched to a gene: 8. The CDR3 has 15 amino acids. CDR3 protein: CASSPGQGAGDGYTF. The DNA of the CDR3 is TGCGCCAGCAGCCCGGGACAGGGGGCGGGTGATGGCTACACCTTC.

V and J are TRBV3-1 (or the pseudogene TRBV3-2) and TRBJ2-3; the D gene is possibly TRBD2 (6 bases). The CDR3 runs 16 residues. Trimming shortened V by 5 bases and J by 3 bases, and 18 bases separated the two germline ends. The V gene's germline CDR1 is LGHDT and CDR2 YNNKEL (reference sequence). The DNA of the CDR3 is TGTGCCAGCAGCTCATCTTTCGGCGGGATAACAGATACGCAGTATTTT. Translating gives CASSSSFGGITDTQYF.